This T cell receptor beta chain was recovered during a study of Ad26.COV2.S vaccination and SARS-CoV-2 variants. The study, taken as a whole, reports: The placebo group had lower spike-specific TCR breadth than the vaccine recipients did.

In the case of this clone: Its matching antigen is unknown.

Treatment described: approximately 18 received Ad26.COV2.S at low or high dose, single or two shots; roughly 5 received placebo; per-sample allocation not given. Each sample was drawn 63 days after the first injection (of vaccine or placebo). Assay: immunoSEQ multiplex PCR; the TCRdb copy retains only in-frame clones and omits some. The table includes 350,000 to 450,000 clones, roughly 84% detected once. V lost 4 bases and J 1 base, leaving 8 bases between the germline ends. The CDR3 has 13 amino acids. CDR1 and CDR2 from the germline V gene are LGHDT and YNNKEL (reference sequence). This sequence was found in a person aged 18-60 years who received the Ad26.COV2.S COVID-19 vaccine or a placebo. The source material was peripheral blood, sampled in a trial of Ad26.COV2.S vaccine versus placebo. V usage is TRBV3-1 (or the pseudogene TRBV3-2) and J usage is TRBJ2-7, with TRBD2 as a possible D gene (6 bases). CDR3 protein: CASSPDYSYEQYF. In DNA form, the CDR3 reads TGTGCCAGCAGCCCGGACTATTCCTACGAGCAGTACTTC.